This paragraph reports one TCR beta chain. In the original analysis: Amplification of reference gene primers was used by the study to estimate nucleated cell counts. The method was immunoSEQ multiplex PCR; TCRdb's version includes in-frame clones alone and lacks a portion of them. V and J calls and clone size are those listed in that table; D and trimming were worked out from the DNA. Found here are 170,000 or so clones, 80% to 85% of them singletons; the top ten hold roughly 7.5%. These data come from a study of blood T cell repertoires in COVID-19. Study as a whole: Samples of COVID-19 (acute and convalescent) were obtained from the United States, Italy and Spain. T cells, B-cell-depleted T cells, or PBMCs provided the cDNA or gDNA that served as material.

CDR3 size: 12 residues. Germline CDR1 reads SGHTA; CDR2 reads FQGNSA. Deletions cut 7 bases from V and 2 bases from J, with 9 bases between. It was during active infection that Seattle patients were enrolled and then longitudinally followed. Sequencing was performed on peripheral blood. This TCR was sampled from a woman aged 65 to 85 with COVID-19, enrolled during active disease. The chain employs TRBV7-2 and TRBJ2-7, with D maybe TRBD2 (5 bases). The DNA of the CDR3 is TGTGCCAGCAACTCCGGGGCCTACGAGCAGTACTTC. Protein product: CASNSGAYEQYF. The whole variable domain, filled in from reference TRBV7-2 and TRBJ2-7, reads GAGVSQSPSNKVTEKGKDVELRCDPISGHTALYWYRQSLGQGLEFLIYFQGNSAPDKSGLPSDRFSAERTGGSVSTLTIQRTQQEDSAVYLCASNSGAYEQYFGPGTRLTVT.